Following are 5 T cell receptor beta chains from one sample sequenced in a study of blood T cell repertoires in COVID-19. Only in-frame clones appear in the TCRdb table, and some are missing; sequencing was by immunoSEQ multiplex PCR. The sample holds over 100,000 clones; approximately 90% are singletons and the top ten take approximately 1.1%. The sample consisted of peripheral blood. The origin of the receptors is a human donor in a cohort sampled during active COVID-19.

This clone is a singleton in its sample. This rearrangement joins TRBV11-3 to TRBJ1-1, with D uncertain. Germline CDR1 and CDR2: SGHNT and YENEEA. The germline V and J ends were trimmed by 5 bases and 1 base, with 8 bases remaining between them. This CDR3 spans 13 amino acids. The CDR3 bases are TGTGCCAGCAGCCCCAGATGGAACACTGAAGCTTTCTTT. Translated: CASSPRWNTEAFF.

The table lists this clone with a count of one. This chain connects TRBV19 to TRBJ2-7, with 7 bases fitting TRBD2. V lost 0 bases to trimming and J lost 6 bases; unmatched junction nucleotides: 8. Germline loops: CDR1 LNHDA, CDR2 SQIVND (reference sequence). CDR3 length: 15 amino acids. CDR3 in DNA: TGTGCCAGTAGTATAGATGGGGGGGGACCCTCCGAGCAGTACTTC. This sequence encodes CASSIDGGGPSEQYF.

There are a few counts of this clone. The rearrangement joins TRBV16 to TRBJ1-1; 7 bases align to TRBD1. Germline loops: CDR1 KGHSY, CDR2 FQNENV. The CDR3 runs to 14 residues. The V and J ends lost 5 bases and 6 bases, in that order; junction bases with no gene match: 9. CDR3 sequence (DNA): TGTGCCAGCAGCGCGCCAGGGGGATGGGCTGAAGCTTTCTTT. Translation gives CASSAPGGWAEAFF.

The rearrangement joins TRBV5-1 to TRBJ2-1, with a tentative D call TRBD2 (7 bases). This CDR3 is 14 amino acids long. V was clipped by 4 bases and J by 9 bases, with 17 bases between them. Germline V gene sequence: CDR1 SGHRS, CDR2 YFSETQ. CDR3 loop: CASSPPSGEGEQFF. CDR3 nucleotide sequence: TGCGCCAGCAGCCCCCCTTCAGGGGAGGGTGAGCAGTTCTTC.

This clone was seen repeatedly, ten times or more. The chain is built from TRBV11-2 and TRBJ2-7; perhaps TRBD1 as D (6 bases). The V end was cut by 6 bases, the J end by 2 bases, with 11 bases between. The CDR3 spans 13 residues. Germline V lookup: CDR1 SGHAT, CDR2 FQNNGV. CDR3 sequence (DNA): TGTGCCAGCAGGACCTGGACAGCCTACGAGCAGTACTTC. Its protein product is CASRTWTAYEQYF.